These 29 T cell receptor beta chains originate from one sample sequenced in a study of shared clonotypes between healthy human individuals. This table comes from immunoSEQ multiplex PCR, and its TCRdb copy is limited to in-frame clones, with some not included. In the table there are roughly 1,100,000 clones, around 74% of which are singletons. The sample consisted of memory CD4+ T cells sorted from blood. Subset given: CD45RA-negative fraction. The receptors stem from a man between 18 and 29 years old in good health.

The chain employs TRBV5-1 and TRBJ2-3; D not certain. V was trimmed by 1 base and J by 6 bases, leaving 6 bases between them. The CDR3 length is 12 residues. The germline V gene has CDR1 SGHRS and CDR2 YFSETQ. In DNA form, the CDR3 reads TGCGCCAGCAGCTTGAATGGGGATACGCAGTATTTT. It yields the protein CASSLNGDTQYF. Looking up the rest from reference TRBV5-1 and TRBJ2-3 gives the full variable domain: KAGVTQTPRYLIKTRGQQVTLSCSPISGHRSVSWYQQTPGQGLQFLFEYFSETQRNKGNFPGRFSGRQFSNSRSEMNVSTLELGDSALYLCASSLNGDTQYFGPGTRLTVL.

Comments on this clone: Other DNA variants within this sample encode the same CDR3. The chain recombines TRBV7-3 with TRBJ2-3; D remains unclear. The CDR3 sequence is 14 residues long. The germline V gene encodes CDR1 SGHTA and CDR2 FQGTGA. Deletions cut 5 bases from V and 0 bases from J, with 9 bases between. DNA for the CDR3: TGTGCCAGCAGCCCAGGACGGAGCACAGATACGCAGTATTTT. Protein sequence: CASSPGRSTDTQYF. The full variable domain, in which reference TRBV7-3 and TRBJ2-3 provide the parts outside the CDR3, is GAGVSQTPSNKVTEKGKYVELRCDPISGHTALYWYRQSLGQGPEFLIYFQGTGAADDSGLPNDRFFAVRPEGSVSTLKIQRTERGDSAVYLCASSPGRSTDTQYFGPGTRLTVL.

The genes are TRBV5-6 and TRBJ1-2; 9 bases fit TRBD1. Germline values: CDR1 SGHDT, CDR2 YYEEEE. The CDR3 is 17 residues long. V was pared by 4 bases and J by 4 bases, with 14 bases of the junction left unmatched. Here the CDR3 DNA reads TGTGCCAGCAGCCATTACTTGAGCACAGGGGGCGGCTATGGCTACACCTTC. It codes for CASSHYLSTGGGYGYTF.

V usage is TRBV5-1 and J usage is TRBJ1-1; D perhaps matches TRBD1 (6 bases). Germline loops: CDR1 SGHRS, CDR2 YFSETQ. The V end lost 4 bases, the J end lost 4 bases, and 17 bases lay between the germline ends. The CDR3 contains 15 residues. CDR3 in amino acids: CASSPRGPMSTEAFF. The CDR3 DNA reads as TGCGCCAGCAGCCCTCGGGGGCCCATGAGCACTGAAGCTTTCTTT.

V usage is TRBV5-1 and J usage is TRBJ1-6, with 7 bases aligning to TRBD1. Germline assignment: CDR1 SGHRS and CDR2 YFSETQ. With V trimmed by 5 bases and J by 3 bases, 5 bases remained unmatched. The CDR3 is 15 residues long. Here the CDR3 reads CASSPGTVYNSPLHF. CDR3 nucleotides: TGCGCCAGCAGTCCCGGGACAGTCTATAATTCACCCCTCCACTTT.

The chain combines TRBV7-3 with TRBJ2-5, with 10 bases matching TRBD2. The CDR3 contains 13 residues. The germline V gene has CDR1 SGHTA and CDR2 FQGTGA. V lost 11 bases and J lost 4; bases outside the gene matches: 7. The CDR3 DNA sequence: TGTGCCTCGAGCGGGGGGGCCACAGAGACCCAGTACTTC. Residues: CASSGGATETQYF. Full variable domain (outside the CDR3, taken from reference TRBV7-3 and TRBJ2-5): GAGVSQTPSNKVTEKGKYVELRCDPISGHTALYWYRQSLGQGPEFLIYFQGTGAADDSGLPNDRFFAVRPEGSVSTLKIQRTERGDSAVYLCASSGGATETQYFGPGTRLLVL.

The chain joins TRBV5-1 to TRBJ1-1; 8 bases map to TRBD1. CDR1 and CDR2 from the germline V gene are SGHRS and YFSETQ. There are 17 residues in the CDR3. J gave up 0 bases and V 0 bases, and 7 bases lay outside the gene matches. The CDR3 region has the DNA TGCGCCAGCAGCTTGGTAACAGGGGGGTCCATGAACACTGAAGCTTTCTTT. Its protein is CASSLVTGGSMNTEAFF.

This chain links TRBV19 with TRBJ1-2, with a weak D call TRBD1 (6 bases). CDR3 length: 16 amino acids. Per the germline V gene, CDR1 is LNHDA and CDR2 is SQIVND (reference sequence). Trimming stripped 2 bases from V and 5 bases from J, with 18 bases between. CDR3 DNA sequence: TGTGCCAGTAGTATAAGTTTCGGACAGTCATGGTATGGCTACACCTTC. Translated, it gives CASSISFGQSWYGYTF.

This clone has a single count. The rearrangement links TRBV2 to TRBJ1-2; tentatively, D is TRBD1 (6 bases). Germline assignment: CDR1 SNHLY and CDR2 FYNNEI. This CDR3 is 14 amino acids long. V gave up 6 bases and J gave up 7 bases, with 18 bases separating them. The CDR3 loop is CASRAVGALFGYTF. The CDR3 bases are TGTGCCAGCAGAGCAGTGGGGGCACTATTTGGCTACACCTTC.

This chain connects TRBV19 to TRBJ1-3, with D uncertain. V lost 4 bases and J lost 1, with 32 bases in between. CDR1 LNHDA and CDR2 SQIVND come from the germline V gene (reference sequence). This CDR3 is built from 22 residues. The CDR3 is CASSSPPDQVVGRGMSGNTIYF. The CDR3 DNA reads TGTGCCAGTAGTAGTCCACCCGACCAAGTGGTCGGACGCGGAATGTCTGGAAACACCATATATTTT.

The rearrangement links TRBV5-1 to TRBJ2-1, with TRBD2 identical over 9 bases. The length of the CDR3 is 15 residues. Trimming took 2 bases from V and 6 from J; bases not matched to a gene: 6. Germline CDR1 is SGHRS and CDR2 is YFSETQ. CDR3 protein: CASSLKRGAANEQFF. Here the CDR3 DNA reads TGCGCCAGCAGCTTAAAGCGGGGGGCAGCCAATGAGCAGTTCTTC.

This clone has more than one count but fewer than ten. The chain uses TRBV9 and TRBJ2-1; D gene uncertain. The CDR3 has 14 residues. V gave up 2 bases and J gave up 5 bases, with 11 bases separating them. CDR1 and CDR2 (germline): SGDLS, YYNGEE. In nucleotides, the CDR3 is TGTGCCAGCAGCGTTGGCCCTTTAAACAATGAGCAGTTCTTC. Its translation is CASSVGPLNNEQFF.

The V call is TRBV9, the J call TRBJ2-2; 9 nucleotides line up with TRBD2. Germline CDR1 is SGDLS and CDR2 is YYNGEE. The CDR3 runs 17 residues. V shed 0 bases and J 1 base; nucleotides not matched to a gene: 4. The CDR3 bases are TGTGCCAGCAGCGTAGGGCTAGCGGGACTGAACACCGGGGAGCTGTTTTTT. Translated, it gives CASSVGLAGLNTGELFF.

This clone was observed a single time. V and J are TRBV5-4 and TRBJ2-5; 12 nucleotides agree with TRBD2. V lost 4 bases, J lost 2 bases, and 3 bases stayed unmatched. The length of the CDR3 is 15 residues. Germline-derived CDR1 and CDR2 are SGHNT and YYREEE (reference sequence). As DNA, the CDR3 is TGTGCCAGCAGCCGGACTAGCGGGGAACAAGAGACCCAGTACTTC. Residues: CASSRTSGEQETQYF. Using reference TRBV5-4 and TRBJ2-5 for the parts outside the CDR3, the full variable domain is ETGVTQSPTHLIKTRGQQVTLRCSSQSGHNTVSWYQQALGQGPQFIFQYYREEENGRGNFPPRFSGLQFPNYSSELNVNALELDDSALYLCASSRTSGEQETQYFGPGTRLLVL.

V and J are TRBV7-2 and TRBJ2-3, with a possible D match to TRBD2 (6 bases). The germline V and J ends were trimmed by 1 base and 2 bases, with 13 bases remaining between them. This CDR3 has 16 residues. Germline V gives CDR1 SGHTA, CDR2 FQGNSA. CDR3 protein: CASSLGGGTVTDTQYF. The CDR3 bases are TGTGCCAGCAGCTTAGGTGGCGGGACCGTCACAGATACGCAGTATTTT.

Note on this clone: The same CDR3 arises from other DNA sequences in this sample as well. The chain recombines TRBV6-6 with TRBJ2-7; tentatively, D is TRBD1 (5 bases). The CDR3 is 14 residues long. V lost 2 bases and J lost 2, with 10 bases in between. Germline loops: CDR1 MNHNY, CDR2 SVGAGI (reference sequence). This CDR3 is CASSYTQGPYEQYF. CDR3 in DNA: TGTGCCAGCAGTTACACCCAGGGCCCCTACGAGCAGTACTTC.

This clone was detected only once. This chain uses TRBV7-8 with TRBJ1-1; D not resolved. The V and J ends lost 4 bases and 0 bases respectively, with 6 bases between them. The CDR3 contains 13 residues. Germline V gene lookup returns CDR1 SGHVS and CDR2 FQNEAQ. CDR3 coding DNA: TGTGCCAGCAGCTACCCCATGAACACTGAAGCTTTCTTT. Translating it yields CASSYPMNTEAFF.

The V and J genes are TRBV6-4 and TRBJ2-2, with 10 bases identical to TRBD2. The CDR3 length is 14 residues. Looked up from germline, CDR1 is MRHNA and CDR2 is SNTAGT. Losses at the gene ends were 6 bases for V and 6 bases for J; bases not matched to a gene: 4. CDR3 sequence: CASRELAGAGELFF. CDR3 nucleotides: TGTGCCAGCAGAGAGCTAGCGGGAGCCGGGGAGCTGTTTTTT.

V is TRBV27 and J is TRBJ2-3; D uncertain. Per germline, CDR1 MNHEY and CDR2 SMNVEV (reference sequence). The CDR3 runs to 13 residues. The V gene lost 3 bases and the J gene lost 1 base, with 5 bases spanning the gap. CDR3 sequence reads: CASSFRGTDTQYF. The CDR3 DNA reads TGTGCCAGCAGTTTCCGGGGCACAGATACGCAGTATTTT.

This clone has at least ten counts. The genes are TRBV11-2 and TRBJ2-2, with D perhaps being TRBD1 or TRBD2 (6 bases each). In germline, CDR1 is SGHAT, CDR2 FQNNGV. Trimming removed 9 bases at V and 6 bases at J, with 17 bases between. The CDR3 has 14 amino acids. DNA for the CDR3: TGTGCCAGAACAGTGGGGGGCCCACCCGGGGAGCTGTTTTTT. It yields the protein CARTVGGPPGELFF.

Points on this clone: It differs at one base from a far larger clone, so likely a read error. V is TRBV7-9 and J is TRBJ2-2; D not certain. Trimming removed 4 bases from V and 3 bases from J, with 3 bases in between. Looked up from germline, CDR1 is SEHNR and CDR2 is FQNEAQ (reference sequence). This CDR3 is 12 amino acids long. The CDR3 is CASSWDTGELFF. The CDR3 nucleotides read TGTGCCAGCAGCTGGGACACCGGGGAGCTGTTTTTT. The full variable domain, rest sourced from reference TRBV7-9 and TRBJ2-2, is DTGVSQNPRHKITKRGQNVTFRCDPISEHNRLYWYRQTLGQGPEFLTYFQNEAQLEKSRLLSDRFSAERPKGSFSTLEIQRTEQGDSAMYLCASSWDTGELFFGEGSRLTVL.

Of note for this clone: A much bigger clone sits one base away, suggesting this may be a read error. Other DNA sequences in the sample encode the same CDR3. The rearrangement links TRBV7-2 to TRBJ2-3; a possible D gene is TRBD2 (6 bases). Trimming removed 1 base from V and 1 base from J, with 9 bases in between. Germline CDR1 and CDR2: SGHTA and FQGNSA. CDR3 length: 15 residues. The CDR3 DNA sequence: TGTGCCAGCAGCTTAGGTCCGGGAGGCACAGATACGCAGTATTTT. Translation gives CASSLGPGGTDTQYF.

J is TRBJ2-7 and V is TRBV28, with 9 bases aligning to TRBD1. This CDR3 comprises 12 residues. Trimming at V came to 5 bases and at J to 11 bases, leaving 7 bases not matched to a gene. Germline CDR1 reads MDHEN; CDR2 reads SYDVKM. The CDR3 DNA follows: TGTGCCAGCAGTGTACGGGACAGGGAAAAGTACTTC. It specifies CASSVRDREKYF. The complete variable domain, with remaining parts taken from reference TRBV28 and TRBJ2-7, reads DVKVTQSSRYLVKRTGEKVFLECVQDMDHENMFWYRQDPGLGLRLIYFSYDVKMKEKGDIPEGYSVSREKKERFSLILESASTNQTSMYLCASSVRDREKYFGPGTRLTVT.

V usage is TRBV6-5 and J usage is TRBJ1-6; no firm D call. Germline V gives CDR1 MNHEY, CDR2 SVGAGI. The CDR3 consists of 16 residues. The V end lost 0 bases, the J end lost 8 bases, and 14 bases lay between the germline ends. The CDR3 region has the DNA TGTGCCAGCAGTTACTCGGGTCAGAGACCTTATTCACCCCTCCACTTT. Amino acid sequence: CASSYSGQRPYSPLHF.

A few counts support this clone. The chain links TRBV6-1 to TRBJ1-1, with 8 positions matching TRBD1. The CDR3 length is 13 residues. With 10 bases clipped from V and 0 bases from J, the junction kept 4 bases outside the gene matches. Germline V gene lookup returns CDR1 MNHNS and CDR2 SASEGT. Here the CDR3 reads CATRTGLNTEAFF. DNA for the CDR3: TGTGCCACCCGGACAGGGCTGAACACTGAAGCTTTCTTT.

The chain links TRBV4-1 to TRBJ1-1, with 7 nucleotides matching TRBD1. Germline V gene data show CDR1 as MGHRA and CDR2 as YSYEKL. The CDR3 is made up of 12 amino acids. J was trimmed by 7 bases and V by 6 bases; bases with no gene match: 5. Here the CDR3 reads CASSRGRGEAFF. CDR3 DNA: TGCGCCAGCAGTAGGGGGCGCGGTGAAGCTTTCTTT.

V usage is TRBV10-2 and J usage is TRBJ2-5, with 9 bases identical to TRBD1. The germline V gene encodes CDR1 WSHSY and CDR2 SAAADI. This CDR3 region has 13 residues. V shed 6 bases and J 4 bases; nucleotides not matched to a gene: 3. Written as DNA, the CDR3 is TGCGCCAGCAGGAAACAGGGGGCAGAGACCCAGTACTTC. Encoded protein: CASRKQGAETQYF.

The rearrangement joins TRBV11-2 to TRBJ2-6, with no clear D. Trimming left V 4 bases short and J 0 bases short, with 13 bases between. The CDR3 is 17 amino acids. Germline V gene lookup returns CDR1 SGHAT and CDR2 FQNNGV. The DNA for the CDR3 is TGTGCCAGCAGCTCGGGCCGGATAAGCTCTGGGGCCAACGTCCTGACTTTC. Translation gives CASSSGRISSGANVLTF.

This clone occurred a few times. Other nucleotide sequences in the sample specify the same CDR3. V gene TRBV18 combines with J gene TRBJ2-7; TRBD1 matches at 7 bases. The CDR3 is made up of 12 amino acids. Germline CDR1 reads KGHSH; CDR2 reads LQKENI. V lost 3 bases and J lost 4; bases outside the gene matches: 0. The CDR3 sequence is CASSPTGYEQYF. The CDR3 DNA follows: TGTGCCAGCTCACCGACAGGGTACGAGCAGTACTTC.